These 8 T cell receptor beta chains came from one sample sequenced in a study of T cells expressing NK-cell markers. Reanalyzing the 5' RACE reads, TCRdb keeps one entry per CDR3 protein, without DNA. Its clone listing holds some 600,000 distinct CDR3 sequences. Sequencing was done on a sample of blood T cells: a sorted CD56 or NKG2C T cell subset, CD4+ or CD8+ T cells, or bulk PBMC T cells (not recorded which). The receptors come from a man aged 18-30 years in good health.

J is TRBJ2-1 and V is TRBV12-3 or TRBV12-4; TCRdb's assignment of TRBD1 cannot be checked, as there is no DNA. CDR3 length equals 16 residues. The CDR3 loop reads CASTPGNGRADNEQFF.

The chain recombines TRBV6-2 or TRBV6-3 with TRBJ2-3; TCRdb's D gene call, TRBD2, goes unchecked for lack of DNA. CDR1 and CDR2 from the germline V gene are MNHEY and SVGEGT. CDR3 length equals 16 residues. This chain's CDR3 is CASSYSPQRELDTQYF.

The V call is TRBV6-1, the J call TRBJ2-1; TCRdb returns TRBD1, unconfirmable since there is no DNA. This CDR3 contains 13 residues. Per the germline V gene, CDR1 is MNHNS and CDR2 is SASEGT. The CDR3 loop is CASSRGTTSEQFF.

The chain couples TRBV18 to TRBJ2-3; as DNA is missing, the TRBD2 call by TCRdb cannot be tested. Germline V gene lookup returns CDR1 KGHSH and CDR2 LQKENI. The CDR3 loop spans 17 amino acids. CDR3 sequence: CASSPLPRSVGTDTQYF. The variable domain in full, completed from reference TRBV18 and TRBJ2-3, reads NAGVMQNPRHLVRRRGQEARLRCSPMKGHSHVYWYRQLPEEGLKFMVYLQKENIIDESGMPKERFSAEFPKEGPSILRIQQVVRGDSAAYFCASSPLPRSVGTDTQYFGPGTRLTVL.

Here the CDR3 reads CASSLDQGNNIQYF. The chain combines TRBV11-3 with TRBJ2-4. Germline loops: CDR1 SGHNT, CDR2 YENEEA. This CDR3 has 14 amino acids.

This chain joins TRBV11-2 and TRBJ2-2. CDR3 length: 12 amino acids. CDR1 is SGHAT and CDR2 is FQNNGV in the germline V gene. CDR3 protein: CASSLESGELFF.

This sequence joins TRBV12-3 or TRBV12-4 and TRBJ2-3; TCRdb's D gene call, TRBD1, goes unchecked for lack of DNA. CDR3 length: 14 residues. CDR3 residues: CASRWGAIPDTQYF.

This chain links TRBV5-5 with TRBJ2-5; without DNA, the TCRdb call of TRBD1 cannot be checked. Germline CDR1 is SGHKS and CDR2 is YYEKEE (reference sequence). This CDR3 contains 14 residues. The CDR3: CASSLPGGQETQYF.